This entry lists 8 T cell receptor beta chains sequenced from one sample in a study of cytomegalovirus exposure and HLA in healthy donors. PCR involved 60 Vbeta and 13 Jbeta primers. The table came from immunoSEQ multiplex PCR; TCRdb's copy has only in-frame clones and leaves some out. The repertoire includes around 190,000 clones, 85% to 90% of them detected once, and around 1.5% sits in the top ten. Material for sequencing was PBMCs. The receptors were sampled from a woman aged 18-35 years in good health and CMV-seronegative.

This sequence joins TRBV27 and TRBJ2-3, with TRBD2 identical over 9 bases. CDR1 is MNHEY and CDR2 is SMNVEV in the germline V gene (reference sequence). The CDR3 length is 15 residues. The ends lost 6 bases at V and 2 bases at J; junction bases unmatched: 6. In DNA, the CDR3 is TGTGCCAGCAGACTGACTAGCGGTTTCACAGATACGCAGTATTTT. Its protein product is CASRLTSGFTDTQYF.

This rearrangement joins TRBV28 to TRBJ1-1; D remains unclear. The V and J ends lost 7 bases and 1 base respectively, with 10 bases between them. The CDR3 contains 13 residues. Germline lookup yields CDR1 MDHEN and CDR2 SYDVKM. The CDR3 spells CASMQEANTEAFF. CDR3 DNA: TGTGCCAGCATGCAGGAGGCGAACACTGAAGCTTTCTTT.

J is TRBJ1-1 and V is TRBV11-2, with TRBD1 matching over 7 bases. V shed 3 bases, J shed 6 bases, and the junction held 4 bases outside the gene matches. CDR3 length equals 13 residues. CDR1 is SGHAT, CDR2 FQNNGV, per germline. CDR3 sequence reads: CASSFGGQAEAFF. In DNA, the CDR3 is TGTGCCAGCAGCTTCGGAGGACAGGCTGAAGCTTTCTTT.

This clone was detected only a few times. This same CDR3 is encoded by further DNA sequences in the sample. The CDR3 sequence: CAWSRQGNEQFF. As DNA, the CDR3 is TGTGCCTGGAGCCGACAGGGGAATGAGCAGTTCTTC. The genes are TRBV30 and TRBJ2-1; 8 bases map to TRBD1. V shed 3 bases and J 7 bases; nucleotides not matched to a gene: 2. The CDR3 covers 12 residues. Germline V gene sequence: CDR1 GTSNPN, CDR2 SVGIG (reference sequence).

The rearrangement uses TRBV12-5 and TRBJ2-5; weak D call: TRBD1 (5 bases). This CDR3 is built from 15 residues. Trimming stripped 5 bases from V and 5 bases from J, with 18 bases between. Germline V gene sequence: CDR1 LGHNT, CDR2 FRNRAP. The CDR3 nucleotides are TGTGCTAGTGGTCCACCGACAGAACCAGAGGAGACCCAGTACTTC. This codes for CASGPPTEPEETQYF.

V gene TRBV5-1 combines with J gene TRBJ1-5, with D unresolved. Germline V gene data show CDR1 as SGHRS and CDR2 as YFSETQ. The ends were cut back, 6 bases at V and 3 bases at J, with 16 bases in the middle. The CDR3 runs 15 residues. CDR3: CASIEVPNFNQPQHF. As DNA, the CDR3 is TGCGCCAGCATCGAGGTTCCTAATTTCAATCAGCCCCAGCATTTT. Complete variable domain (other parts from reference TRBV5-1 and TRBJ1-5): KAGVTQTPRYLIKTRGQQVTLSCSPISGHRSVSWYQQTPGQGLQFLFEYFSETQRNKGNFPGRFSGRQFSNSRSEMNVSTLELGDSALYLCASIEVPNFNQPQHFGDGTRLSIL.

The V gene is TRBV10-3, the J gene TRBJ2-1, with TRBD2 matching over 12 bases. CDR1 and CDR2 (germline): ENHRY, SYGVKD. The CDR3 covers 15 residues. Trimming cost V 10 bases and J 1 base; bases outside gene matches: 5. The chain's CDR3 is CATRTSGASYNEQFF. For the CDR3, the DNA is TGTGCCACCCGGACTAGCGGGGCTTCCTACAATGAGCAGTTCTTC.

Here the CDR3 reads CASSELGRGGGYTF. The CDR3 nucleotides read TGTGCCAGCAGTGAATTGGGAAGAGGAGGGGGCTACACCTTC. J is TRBJ1-2 and V is TRBV25-1; D is unresolved. There are 14 residues in the CDR3. The ends were cut back, 1 base at V and 8 bases at J, with 14 bases in the middle. CDR1 and CDR2 (germline): MGHDK, SYGVNS.